This T cell receptor beta chain was identified in a study of T cell repertoires in cytomegalovirus infection. Worth noting for this clonotype: Antigen: not known.

Via MiXCR, TCRdb re-called the reads, giving one row per CDR3 protein. The profile covers roughly 500,000 distinct CDR3 sequences, with 33% appearing a single time and under 20% taken by the ten largest. V dropped 6 bases and J dropped 2; count of bases not matched to a gene: 8. From germline, CDR1 is MNHEY and CDR2 SMNVEV (reference sequence). This CDR3 comprises 16 residues. Specimen: cultured PBMCs, collected from culture after CMV antigen stimulation. The TCR comes from a human donor in good health (CMV status not recorded). Some clones in this sample may be carry-over from other donors' samples. The gene calls are TRBV27 and TRBJ2-3, with TRBD2 matching over 10 bases. Here the CDR3 DNA reads TGTGCCAGCAGAGAAGGGACTAGCGAGTACACAGATACGCAGTATTTT. This gives the protein CASREGTSEYTDTQYF.